This record concerns one T cell receptor (beta chain) sequence. This entry is derived from a study of T-cell memory formation after mild COVID-19. One entry per CDR3 protein, called by TCRdb with MiXCR from the 5' RACE reads. Of around 150,000 distinct CDR3 sequences in the sample, around a third were seen once. CDR1 and CDR2 from the germline V gene are SGHTA and FQGNSA. The CDR3 is made up of 16 amino acids. Trimming cost V 4 bases and J 1 base; bases outside gene matches: 8. Sample: PBMCs or a T cell subset sorted from them (not recorded which). The chain recombines TRBV7-2 with TRBJ2-7, with TRBD1 identical over 9 bases. The clonotype originates from an adult woman who had mild COVID-19 (a few samples of this study predate the infection). Cell type and time point are not known. The CDR3 DNA follows: TGTGCCAGCAGCTATTTTATTGGGACAGGGTCCTACGAGCAGTACTTC. Its protein product is CASSYFIGTGSYEQYF.